This T cell receptor beta chain came from a study of OX40 agonist ivuxolimab in advanced cancers. Overall study: Patient treatment consisted of intravenous ivuxolimab administration every 2 weeks at 0.01 to 10 mg/kg. Findings and caveats of the study: At 0.1 to 3.0 mg/kg and by week 6, CD4+ and CD8+ T cells in the blood had expanded clonally. No antigen was identified for the clonally expanded peripheral T cells.

CDR3 size: 14 residues. Germline V gives CDR1 SGHNT, CDR2 YENEEA. V lost 5 bases and J lost 4; bases outside the gene matches: 4. Concerning this clone: What it recognizes is unknown.

Profiled with immunoSEQ multiplex PCR; TCRdb holds only in-frame clones, not every one. The sample has about 55,000 clones, approximately 91% seen once. Patients were excluded for autoimmune disease history or systemic immunosuppression. This material consisted of CD4+ or CD8+ T cells sorted from blood, taken in a trial of the OX40 agonist ivuxolimab. The sequence derives from an adult with an advanced solid tumor such as melanoma, head and neck, liver or kidney cancer. V usage is TRBV11-3 and J usage is TRBJ2-1; 8 positions agree with TRBD1. The CDR3 sequence is CASSAGQEYNEQFF. The CDR3, as DNA: TGTGCCAGCAGCGCGGGACAGGAATACAATGAGCAGTTCTTC.